Described below is a single T cell receptor beta chain sequence and its context. Its antigen is undetermined. The method was immunoSEQ multiplex PCR; TCRdb's version includes in-frame clones alone and lacks a portion of them. This sample has roughly 70,000 clones, with 84% found just once. This sample is drawn from a study of OX40 agonist ivuxolimab in advanced cancers. The wider study: Six ivuxolimab dose levels, 0.01 to 10 mg/kg, were given intravenously every 2 weeks. Of the patients, three showed partial responses, one with hepatocellular carcinoma and two with cutaneous melanoma. Study-wide points: Patients with a partial response at 0.1-3.0 mg/kg had among the lowest clonal expansion.

The sample in question was CD4+ or CD8+ T cells sorted from blood, obtained in a trial of the OX40 agonist ivuxolimab. The sequence derives from an adult with an advanced solid tumor such as melanoma, head and neck, liver or kidney cancer.

For the CDR3, the DNA is TGCGCCAGCAGCCAAGTAACCACACCCTGGCGCGGAAACACCATATATTTT. The encoded protein is CASSQVTTPWRGNTIYF. The J gene is TRBJ1-3, the V gene TRBV4-1; D is uncertain. The CDR3 spans 17 residues. Germline assignment: CDR1 MGHRA and CDR2 YSYEKL. V lost 1 base and J lost 4, with 17 bases in between.